Listed below are T cell receptor beta chains from one sample, sequenced in a study of cytomegalovirus exposure and HLA in healthy donors. TCRdb keeps only in-frame clones here, not all; method: immunoSEQ multiplex PCR. The sample has about 360,000 clones, roughly 85% seen once. Material for sequencing was PBMCs. The receptors here all came from a young woman in good health and CMV-seronegative. Both conserved end residues are part of each CDR3. A D gene is named only where the DNA matches it firmly. Clone sizes are given selectively: once, few, many, or a class where the clone is expanded.

D gene: .; clone size: .; J gene: TRBJ2-7; V gene: TRBV27; CDR3 protein: CASSLTFSYEQYF; CDR3 DNA: TGTGCCAGCAGTTTAACTTTTTCCTACGAGCAGTACTTC
D gene: TRBD1; clone size: once; J gene: TRBJ2-1; V gene: TRBV12-5; CDR3 protein: CASGAGGEQFF; CDR3 DNA: TGTGCTAGTGGAGCAGGGGGTGAACAGTTCTTC
D gene: .; clone size: once; J gene: TRBJ2-3; V gene: TRBV19; CDR3 protein: CASSFGTDTQYF; CDR3 DNA: TGTGCCAGTAGTTTCGGGACAGATACGCAGTATTTT
D gene: TRBD1; clone size: .; J gene: TRBJ1-3; V gene: TRBV18; CDR3 protein: CASSPGQGSGNTIYF; CDR3 DNA: TGTGCCAGCTCGCCGGGACAGGGCTCTGGAAACACCATATATTTT
D gene: TRBD1; clone size: .; J gene: TRBJ1-3; V gene: TRBV29-1; CDR3 protein: CSVGGGQGTNTIYF; CDR3 DNA: TGCAGCGTTGGGGGGGGACAGGGGACAAACACCATATATTTT
D gene: TRBD1; clone size: .; J gene: TRBJ1-1; V gene: TRBV28; CDR3 protein: CASRDRDFDLEAFF; CDR3 DNA: TGTGCCAGCCGGGACAGGGACTTTGACCTTGAAGCTTTCTTT
D gene: TRBD1; clone size: .; J gene: TRBJ1-5; V gene: TRBV19; CDR3 protein: CASNGQGHQPQHF; CDR3 DNA: TGTGCCAGTAACGGACAGGGGCATCAGCCCCAGCATTTT
D gene: .; clone size: few; J gene: TRBJ1-2; V gene: TRBV20-1; CDR3 protein: CSARQRYGYTF; CDR3 DNA: TGCAGTGCTAGGCAGCGTTATGGCTACACCTTC
D gene: TRBD2; clone size: .; J gene: TRBJ2-2; V gene: TRBV27; CDR3 protein: CASSLSRLAGENTGELFF; CDR3 DNA: TGTGCCAGCAGTTTATCTAGGCTAGCGGGCGAGAACACCGGGGAGCTGTTTTTT
D gene: TRBD2; clone size: .; J gene: TRBJ2-1; V gene: TRBV5-4; CDR3 protein: CASSSRGLAGGNEQFF; CDR3 DNA: TGTGCCAGCAGCTCCCGAGGACTAGCGGGAGGCAATGAGCAGTTCTTC
D gene: TRBD1; clone size: .; J gene: TRBJ1-1; V gene: TRBV13; CDR3 protein: CASSSSGTANTEAFF; CDR3 DNA: TGTGCCAGCAGCTCCTCAGGGACAGCGAACACTGAAGCTTTCTTT
D gene: TRBD1; clone size: .; J gene: TRBJ2-5; V gene: TRBV29-1; CDR3 protein: CSVGTGGETQYF; CDR3 DNA: TGCAGCGTGGGGACAGGGGGGGAGACCCAGTACTTC
D gene: TRBD1; clone size: .; J gene: TRBJ1-5; V gene: TRBV23-1; CDR3 protein: CASRQTGLPLSNQPQHF; CDR3 DNA: TGCGCCAGCAGACAGACAGGGCTGCCCTTAAGCAATCAGCCCCAGCATTTT
D gene: .; clone size: .; J gene: TRBJ1-4; V gene: TRBV4-1; CDR3 protein: CASSQVGRGRSATNEKLFF; CDR3 DNA: TGCGCCAGCAGCCAAGTTGGCAGGGGAAGGTCCGCAACTAATGAAAAACTGTTTTTT
D gene: .; clone size: .; J gene: TRBJ2-1; V gene: TRBV30; CDR3 protein: CARSLDLGSHEQFF; CDR3 DNA: TGTGCACGGAGTTTGGACTTGGGATCCCATGAGCAGTTCTTC
D gene: TRBD2; clone size: .; J gene: TRBJ2-5; V gene: TRBV27; CDR3 protein: CASKTSGRPGETQYF; CDR3 DNA: TGTGCCAGCAAGACTAGCGGGAGGCCCGGGGAGACCCAGTACTTC
D gene: .; clone size: .; J gene: TRBJ2-1; V gene: TRBV5-1; CDR3 protein: CASSITGTAGNEQFF; CDR3 DNA: TGCGCCAGCAGCATAACCGGGACCGCGGGGAATGAGCAGTTCTTC
D gene: .; clone size: few; J gene: TRBJ2-1; V gene: TRBV14; CDR3 protein: CASSQDPRWPDTYNEQFF; CDR3 DNA: TGTGCCAGCAGCCAAGATCCCCGTTGGCCAGACACCTACAATGAGCAGTTCTTC
D gene: .; clone size: .; J gene: TRBJ1-4; V gene: TRBV6-4; CDR3 protein: CASSERPLAGNEKLFF; CDR3 DNA: TGTGCCAGCAGTGAAAGACCACTGGCGGGTAATGAAAAACTGTTTTTT
D gene: .; clone size: .; J gene: TRBJ1-1; V gene: TRBV27; CDR3 protein: CASSLDRGGTEAFF; CDR3 DNA: TGTGCCAGCAGTTTAGATAGGGGAGGGACTGAAGCTTTCTTT
D gene: TRBD1; clone size: .; J gene: TRBJ1-2; V gene: TRBV27; CDR3 protein: CASSLSGQGNYGYTF; CDR3 DNA: TGTGCCAGCAGTTTATCGGGACAGGGTAACTATGGCTACACCTTC
D gene: TRBD1; clone size: .; J gene: TRBJ2-7; V gene: TRBV9; CDR3 protein: CASSGTGRGRGGNEQYF; CDR3 DNA: TGTGCCAGCAGCGGGACAGGTAGGGGCAGGGGTGGTAACGAGCAGTACTTC
D gene: .; clone size: few; J gene: TRBJ1-5; V gene: TRBV6-1; CDR3 protein: CASSAVNSGTNQPQHF; CDR3 DNA: TGTGCCAGCAGTGCCGTTAATTCCGGGACAAATCAGCCCCAGCATTTT
D gene: .; clone size: .; J gene: TRBJ2-1; V gene: TRBV19; CDR3 protein: CASSIGRDNEQFF; CDR3 DNA: TGTGCCAGTAGTATAGGTAGAGACAATGAGCAGTTCTTC
D gene: .; clone size: .; J gene: TRBJ2-5; V gene: TRBV18; CDR3 protein: CASSPPGTPGGKTQYF; CDR3 DNA: TGTGCCAGCTCACCACCCGGGACTCCTGGGGGGAAGACCCAGTACTTC
D gene: .; clone size: .; J gene: TRBJ2-1; V gene: TRBV2; CDR3 protein: CASSGQDNEQFF; CDR3 DNA: TGTGCCAGCAGTGGTCAGGACAATGAGCAGTTCTTC
D gene: .; clone size: .; J gene: TRBJ1-2; V gene: TRBV2; CDR3 protein: CAITGPGRANYGYTF; CDR3 DNA: TGTGCCATCACAGGGCCGGGGAGAGCTAACTATGGCTACACCTTC
D gene: .; clone size: .; J gene: TRBJ1-5; V gene: TRBV6-1; CDR3 protein: CASSSRAPNQPQHF; CDR3 DNA: TGTGCCAGCAGTTCCAGGGCCCCGAATCAGCCCCAGCATTTT
D gene: .; clone size: .; J gene: TRBJ2-3; V gene: TRBV19; CDR3 protein: CASSNAGHTDTQYF; CDR3 DNA: TGTGCCAGTAGTAACGCAGGGCACACAGATACGCAGTATTTT
D gene: TRBD2; clone size: .; J gene: TRBJ2-3; V gene: TRBV29-1; CDR3 protein: CSAGGGDYGITDTQYF; CDR3 DNA: TGCAGCGCGGGGGGAGGGGACTACGGGATCACAGATACGCAGTATTTT
D gene: .; clone size: few; J gene: TRBJ1-6; V gene: TRBV6-6; CDR3 protein: CASSPLAGPDQRF; CDR3 DNA: TGTGCCAGCAGTCCCCTGGCAGGGCCGGATCAGCGCTTT
D gene: TRBD1; clone size: .; J gene: TRBJ2-7; V gene: TRBV2; CDR3 protein: CASLLGDRGYEQYF; CDR3 DNA: TGTGCCAGCCTGCTTGGGGACAGAGGCTACGAGCAGTACTTC
D gene: .; clone size: .; J gene: TRBJ2-5; V gene: TRBV28; CDR3 protein: CASSPGQHNQETQYF; CDR3 DNA: TGTGCCAGCAGTCCAGGACAGCACAACCAAGAGACCCAGTACTTC
D gene: .; clone size: .; J gene: TRBJ2-1; V gene: TRBV27; CDR3 protein: CASSLTRVSGPSYNEQFF; CDR3 DNA: TGTGCCAGCAGTCTAACCCGGGTTAGCGGTCCCTCCTACAATGAGCAGTTCTTC
D gene: .; clone size: .; J gene: TRBJ2-7; V gene: TRBV10-3; CDR3 protein: CAISESSVLNSYEQYF; CDR3 DNA: TGTGCCATCAGTGAGTCGTCGGTCCTTAACTCCTACGAGCAGTACTTC
D gene: .; clone size: .; J gene: TRBJ1-1; V gene: TRBV11-2; CDR3 protein: CASSRTGAEAFF; CDR3 DNA: TGTGCCAGCAGCAGGACTGGGGCTGAAGCTTTCTTT
D gene: .; clone size: .; J gene: TRBJ2-6; V gene: TRBV11-3; CDR3 protein: CASSPLGGGVLTF; CDR3 DNA: TGTGCCAGCAGCCCCCTTGGAGGAGGCGTCCTGACTTTC
D gene: .; clone size: .; J gene: TRBJ2-7; V gene: TRBV11-3; CDR3 protein: CASNLEGLYEQYF; CDR3 DNA: TGTGCCAGCAACTTGGAGGGCTTGTACGAGCAGTACTTC
D gene: .; clone size: few; J gene: TRBJ2-3; V gene: TRBV9; CDR3 protein: CASSPYDSPGPTDTQYF; CDR3 DNA: TGTGCCAGCAGCCCCTACGACAGCCCTGGTCCGACAGATACGCAGTATTTT
D gene: TRBD2; clone size: .; J gene: TRBJ2-1; V gene: TRBV7-6; CDR3 protein: CASSPSSGSSYNEQFF; CDR3 DNA: TGTGCCAGCAGCCCTTCTAGCGGGAGCTCCTACAATGAGCAGTTCTTC
D gene: .; clone size: .; J gene: TRBJ2-1; V gene: TRBV6-5; CDR3 protein: CASSYTGSSYNEQFF; CDR3 DNA: TGTGCCAGCAGTTATACCGGTAGCTCCTACAATGAGCAGTTCTTC
D gene: TRBD1; clone size: .; J gene: TRBJ1-4; V gene: TRBV6-1; CDR3 protein: CASGPGQDNEKLFF; CDR3 DNA: TGTGCCAGCGGACCGGGACAGGATAATGAAAAACTGTTTTTT
D gene: .; clone size: once; J gene: TRBJ1-1; V gene: TRBV2; CDR3 protein: CASTELGYTENTEAFF; CDR3 DNA: TGTGCCAGCACAGAATTGGGCTACACGGAGAACACTGAAGCTTTCTTT
D gene: .; clone size: .; J gene: TRBJ2-3; V gene: TRBV9; CDR3 protein: CASSVGLGVSTDTQYF; CDR3 DNA: TGTGCCAGCAGCGTAGGTCTCGGGGTAAGCACAGATACGCAGTATTTT
D gene: TRBD1; clone size: .; J gene: TRBJ1-2; V gene: TRBV4-2; CDR3 protein: CASSPPGGTGGNYGYTF; CDR3 DNA: TGTGCCAGCAGCCCGCCCGGGGGGACAGGAGGCAACTATGGCTACACCTTC